The next 13 T cell receptor beta chains were all read from a single sample in a study of blood T cell repertoires in COVID-19 (TCRdb year 2020). Libraries came from the immunoSEQ multiplex PCR assay. Held by TCRdb, this immuneACCESS table contains in-frame sequences only and omits some clones. Under half of the omission traces to an unresolved V gene where checked; the cause of the rest is unknown. The table for this sample lists around 130,000 clones; about four fifths of them were counted only once. The ten top clones hold 10% to 15% of the sample. The material sequenced was peripheral blood. The receptors derive from a human donor in a cohort sampled during active COVID-19.

The V and J genes are TRBV4-1 and TRBJ2-2, with a weak D call TRBD2 (7 bases). The V end was cut by 1 base, the J end by 5 bases, with 14 bases between. The CDR3 covers 16 residues. CDR1 MGHRA and CDR2 YSYEKL come from the germline V gene. The CDR3 bases are TGCGCCAGCAGCCAAGTGGGCGGGGGCTTGACCGGGGAGCTGTTTTTT. Translating gives CASSQVGGGLTGELFF.

The chain joins TRBV25-1 to TRBJ2-1; 8 bases are shared with TRBD1. Germline values: CDR1 MGHDK, CDR2 SYGVNS. The CDR3 runs 17 residues. With 2 bases clipped from V and 0 bases from J, the junction kept 6 bases outside the gene matches. The CDR3 sequence is CASSEPDRGHSYNEQFF. CDR3 nucleotide sequence: TGTGCCAGCAGTGAACCCGACAGGGGTCACTCCTACAATGAGCAGTTCTTC.

This chain uses TRBV5-1 with TRBJ2-1, with 8 bases matching TRBD2. Germline V CDR1 and CDR2: SGHRS, YFSETQ. J lost 0 bases, V lost 9 bases, and 5 bases had no gene match. The CDR3 length is 14 residues. The CDR3 nucleotides read TGCGCCACCACTAGCGGAAGCTCCTACAATGAGCAGTTCTTC. Translation: CATTSGSSYNEQFF.

This chain joins TRBV10-2 and TRBJ2-7, with TRBD1 as a possible D gene (6 bases). Trimming took 7 bases from V and 2 from J, leaving 9 bases between them. The CDR3 totals 12 residues. CDR1 is WSHSY and CDR2 is SAAADI in the germline V gene. Written as DNA, the CDR3 is TGCGCCAGCACGGACAGCGCCTACGAGCAGTACTTC. Protein sequence: CASTDSAYEQYF.

V usage is TRBV29-1 and J usage is TRBJ1-2, with D hard to call. Germline CDR1 and CDR2: SQVTM and ANQGSEA. This CDR3 has 12 amino acids. V was shortened by 3 bases and J by 4 bases, with 9 bases between the two germline ends. CDR3 DNA sequence: TGCAGCGTTGAGCAGCCGGGCTATGGCTACACCTTC. It encodes CSVEQPGYGYTF.

This sequence joins TRBV4-2 and TRBJ2-7; TRBD1 is a possible D gene (5 bases). In germline, CDR1 is LGHNA, CDR2 YNFKEQ. The V end lost 0 bases, the J end lost 2 bases, and 11 bases lay between the germline ends. The CDR3 consists of 15 residues. The CDR3 DNA is TGTGCCAGCAGCCAAGATGGGGCTAACCCCTACGAGCAGTACTTC. Amino acid sequence: CASSQDGANPYEQYF.

This clone showed up just a few times. The chain carries TRBV4-1 and TRBJ1-1, with no clear D. The length of the CDR3 is 15 residues. CDR1 MGHRA and CDR2 YSYEKL come from the germline V gene. With 1 base removed from V and 5 bases from J, the gap between germline ends came to 14 bases. CDR3 sequence reads: CASSQGAGGWTEAFF. In DNA form, the CDR3 reads TGCGCCAGCAGCCAAGGGGCGGGCGGGTGGACTGAAGCTTTCTTT.

The chain recombines TRBV6-5 with TRBJ1-3; 7 bases line up with TRBD1. This CDR3 has 15 residues. V shed 5 bases and J 7 bases; nucleotides not matched to a gene: 11. Germline V gene sequence: CDR1 MNHEY, CDR2 SVGAGI. CDR3 region: CASSKDRNPSNTIYF. The CDR3 nucleotides read TGTGCCAGCAGTAAGGACAGGAACCCCAGTAACACCATATATTTT.

This clone was seen once. V is TRBV27 and J is TRBJ1-2; 7 bases agree with TRBD1. This CDR3 region has 15 residues. After removal of 4 bases from V and 4 bases from J, the junction contained 9 bases not matched to a gene. Germline V gene lookup returns CDR1 MNHEY and CDR2 SMNVEV (reference sequence). The CDR3 loop reads CASSSGDSLSYGYTF. In nucleotides, the CDR3 is TGTGCCAGCAGTTCCGGGGACAGTCTCTCCTATGGCTACACCTTC.

The chain uses TRBV11-3 and TRBJ2-2; D is unclear. This CDR3 contains 13 residues. The ends were cut back, 7 bases at V and 5 bases at J, with 11 bases in the middle. Germline V gives CDR1 SGHNT, CDR2 YENEEA. The CDR3 spells CASTQEWTGELFF. For the CDR3, the DNA is TGTGCCAGCACGCAAGAGTGGACCGGGGAGCTGTTTTTT.

The rearrangement uses TRBV25-1 and TRBJ1-1, with 7 bases fitting TRBD1. Per the germline V gene, CDR1 is MGHDK and CDR2 is SYGVNS. This CDR3 has 15 amino acids. The trim removed 7 bases at V and 10 bases at J, leaving 18 bases unmatched. CDR3 bases: TGTGCCAGCACTTCAGCAGGGGGAATTACGGGGGCAGCTTTCTTT. Protein sequence: CASTSAGGITGAAFF. The full variable domain, with the rest looked up from reference TRBV25-1 and TRBJ1-1, is EADIYQTPRYLVIGTGKKITLECSQTMGHDKMYWYQQDPGMELHLIHYSYGVNSTEKGDLSSESTVSRIRTEHFPLTLESARPSHTSQYLCASTSAGGITGAAFFGQGTRLTVV.

The rearrangement links TRBV29-1 to TRBJ1-1; 9 bases are a match to TRBD1. The V segment lost 7 bases and the J segment 1 base; nucleotides outside the gene matches: 19. The CDR3 consists of 18 residues. Germline CDR1 is SQVTM and CDR2 is ANQGSEA. The CDR3 sequence: CSACSGRVGQGQNTEAFF. The DNA for the CDR3 is TGCAGCGCCTGTTCGGGGCGGGTGGGACAGGGTCAGAACACTGAAGCTTTCTTT.

The chain couples TRBV5-1 to TRBJ1-3; maybe TRBD1 (6 bases). CDR3 size: 15 residues. V gave up 0 bases and J gave up 7 bases, with 14 bases separating them. CDR1 and CDR2 from the germline V gene are SGHRS and YFSETQ. The chain's CDR3 is CASSLAGAGVNTIYF. The DNA of the CDR3 is TGCGCCAGCAGCTTGGCGGGTGCAGGGGTGAACACCATATATTTT.